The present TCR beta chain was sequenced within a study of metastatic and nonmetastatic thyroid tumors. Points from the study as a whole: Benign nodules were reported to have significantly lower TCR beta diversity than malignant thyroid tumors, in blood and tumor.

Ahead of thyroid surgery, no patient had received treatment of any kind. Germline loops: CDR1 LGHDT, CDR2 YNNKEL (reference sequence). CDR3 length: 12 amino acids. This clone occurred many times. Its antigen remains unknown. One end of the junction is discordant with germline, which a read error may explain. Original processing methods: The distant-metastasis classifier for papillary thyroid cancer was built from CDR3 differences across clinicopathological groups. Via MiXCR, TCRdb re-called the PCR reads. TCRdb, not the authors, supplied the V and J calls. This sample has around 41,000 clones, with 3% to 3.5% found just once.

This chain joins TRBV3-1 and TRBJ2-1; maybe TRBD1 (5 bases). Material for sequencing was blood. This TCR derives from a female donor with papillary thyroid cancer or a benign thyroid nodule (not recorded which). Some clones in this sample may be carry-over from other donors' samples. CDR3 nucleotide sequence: TGTGCCGGCAGCCACGCGACAGATGAGCAGTTCTTC. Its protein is CAGSHATDEQFF.